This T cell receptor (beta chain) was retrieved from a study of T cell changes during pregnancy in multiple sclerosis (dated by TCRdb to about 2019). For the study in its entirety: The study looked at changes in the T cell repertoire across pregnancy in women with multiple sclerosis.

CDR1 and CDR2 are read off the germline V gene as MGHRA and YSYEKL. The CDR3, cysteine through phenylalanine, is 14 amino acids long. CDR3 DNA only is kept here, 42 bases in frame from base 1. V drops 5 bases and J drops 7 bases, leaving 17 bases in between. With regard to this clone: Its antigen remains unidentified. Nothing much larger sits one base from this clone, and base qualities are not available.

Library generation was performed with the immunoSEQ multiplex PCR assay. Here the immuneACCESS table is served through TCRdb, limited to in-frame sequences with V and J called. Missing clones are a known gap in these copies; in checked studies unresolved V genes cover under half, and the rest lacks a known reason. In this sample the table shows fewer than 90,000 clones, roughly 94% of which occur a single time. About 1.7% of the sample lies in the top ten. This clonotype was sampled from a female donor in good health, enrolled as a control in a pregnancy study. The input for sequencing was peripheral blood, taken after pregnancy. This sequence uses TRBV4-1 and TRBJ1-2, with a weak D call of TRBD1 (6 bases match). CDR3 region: CASSGRTAPGGYTF. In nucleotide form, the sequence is TGCGCCAGCAGCGGACGGACAGCCCCCGGTGGCTACACCTTC.